The 5 T cell receptor beta chains listed next were all sequenced from one sample in a study of blood T cells in healthy people across ages. A J-beta primer mix and a sample-barcoded 5' primer were used in a second PCR of roughly 6 to 11 cycles. TCRdb itself ran the 5' RACE reads through MiXCR, one entry per CDR3 protein. The sample includes 1.4 million or so distinct CDR3 sequences, around 40% of them seen just once. The sequenced material came from blood. Receptor source: a woman in her late teens or twenties in good health.

The CDR3 DNA is TGTGCCAGCAACCAGGACAGCCCTACTTCCCGCTACGAGCAGTACTTC. The encoded protein is CASNQDSPTSRYEQYF. This rearrangement joins TRBV7-2 to TRBJ2-7, with TRBD1 as a possible D gene (6 bases). The germline V gene has CDR1 SGHTA and CDR2 FQGNSA. Trimming took off 7 bases at V and 3 bases at J, with 22 bases between the two ends. CDR3 length equals 16 residues. Supplemented by reference TRBV7-2 and TRBJ2-7, the full variable domain reads GAGVSQSPSNKVTEKGKDVELRCDPISGHTALYWYRQSLGQGLEFLIYFQGNSAPDKSGLPSDRFSAERTGGSVSTLTIQRTQQEDSAVYLCASNQDSPTSRYEQYFGPGTRLTVT.

The chain links TRBV21-1 to TRBJ1-2; TRBD1, the table's D call, was not compared with the DNA. TRBV21-1 is a documented pseudogene. The CDR3 runs 13 residues. The CDR3 is CATETYSNYGYTF. CDR3 DNA: TGTGCCACCGAGACATATTCTAACTATGGCTACACCTTC.

V is TRBV11-1 and J is TRBJ2-5, with D uncertain. The J call is uncertain, as TRBJ2-7 better fits the DNA end. The CDR3 is 12 residues long. From germline, CDR1 is SGHAT and CDR2 FQDESV (reference sequence). The CDR3 DNA sequence: TGTGCCAGCAGCTTAGGTCAGGCCGAGCAGTACTTC. It specifies CASSLGQAEQYF.

This clonotype appeared a few times. The chain carries TRBV29-1 and TRBJ1-2, with no clear D. V was cut by 7 bases and J by 0 bases, with 6 bases left in between. From germline, CDR1 is SQVTM and CDR2 ANQGSEA. The CDR3 is 11 residues long. The CDR3 DNA follows: TGCAGCGCTTTTACTAACTATGGCTACACCTTC. This codes for CSAFTNYGYTF.

In this sample, this clonotype turned up once. This chain uses TRBV6-1 with TRBJ1-2; weak D call: TRBD1 (5 bases). CDR1 is MNHNS and CDR2 is SASEGT in the germline V gene. The V end lost 7 bases, the J end lost 3 bases, and 12 bases lay between the germline ends. The CDR3 runs 13 residues. CDR3 in DNA: TGTGCCAGCAACAGGAGGGGAGACTATGGCTACACCTTC. Amino acids: CASNRRGDYGYTF.